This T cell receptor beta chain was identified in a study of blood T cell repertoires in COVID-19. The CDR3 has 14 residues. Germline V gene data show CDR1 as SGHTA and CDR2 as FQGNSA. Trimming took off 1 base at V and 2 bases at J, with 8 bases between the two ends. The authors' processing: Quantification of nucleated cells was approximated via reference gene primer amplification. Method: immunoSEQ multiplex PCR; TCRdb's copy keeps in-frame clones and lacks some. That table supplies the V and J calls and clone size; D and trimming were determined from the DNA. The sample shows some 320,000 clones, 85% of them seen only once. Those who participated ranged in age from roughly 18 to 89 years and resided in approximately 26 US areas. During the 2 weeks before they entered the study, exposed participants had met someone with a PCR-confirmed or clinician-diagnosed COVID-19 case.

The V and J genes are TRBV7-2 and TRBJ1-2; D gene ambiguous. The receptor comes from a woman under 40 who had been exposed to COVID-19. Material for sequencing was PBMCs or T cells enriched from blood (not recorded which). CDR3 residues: CASSLDRGNYGYTF. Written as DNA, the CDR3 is TGTGCCAGCAGCTTAGATCGAGGGAACTATGGCTACACCTTC.